The present entry profiles one T cell receptor (beta chain) with its context. The source of the sample is a study of blood T cell repertoires in COVID-19. Sequencing was performed with immunoSEQ multiplex PCR; in TCRdb, only in-frame clones are kept and a portion is missing. This sample has a few hundred thousand clones; 89% occur once, and the top ten carry roughly 0.92%. The sequencing sample was made of peripheral blood. The sequence was obtained from a woman between 40 and 50 years old who had recovered from COVID-19.

As DNA, the CDR3 is TGTGCCAGCAGTTTTCAGCGAAACTATGGCTACACCTTC. This sequence encodes CASSFQRNYGYTF. The J gene is TRBJ1-2, the V gene TRBV27; D not resolved. The CDR3 is made up of 13 amino acids. Deletions cut 3 bases from V and 2 bases from J, with 7 bases between. Germline V lookup: CDR1 MNHEY, CDR2 SMNVEV (reference sequence).